This T cell receptor (beta chain) was found in a study of blood T cell repertoires in COVID-19 (dated by TCRdb to about 2020). Study-wide context: Collaborator samples came from the United States, Italy and Spain and covered acute and convalescent phases of COVID-19. The prospective study material was composed of cDNA or gDNA derived from T cells, B-cell-depleted T cells, or PBMCs. Deeply sampled blood TCRbeta repertoires from subjects exposed to, actively infected with, or recovered from COVID-19 were included in the dataset. The repertoires were released in a freely available public database meant as a resource for research on the immune response to SARS-CoV-2. Samples came from the ongoing ImmuneRACE study (first 160 participants) plus 1,254 subjects from 6 global collaborators. The sample metadata nearly always contained a de-identified subject ID, COVID-19 status, age in years and sex. Where available, HLA class I and class II types were taken from metadata supplied by the sample provider and were not determined by assay-based typing. The paper as a whole reports these results and caveats: The amount of clinical and demographic metadata varied by source and participant and was provided uncurated.

At one collaborating source in Seattle, patients were enrolled during active infection and were followed longitudinally through the course of disease. Each collaborating institution followed its own protocols to collect whole blood in K2EDTA tubes. For TCRbeta analysis, collaborators shipped samples as frozen whole blood, isolated PBMCs, or DNA extracted from either of those sample types. The immunoSEQ Assay, a bias-controlled multiplex PCR, was used to amplify TCRbeta CDR3 regions from genomic DNA. As for the original processing: The number of nucleated cells in each sample was estimated from the amplification of reference gene primers within the assay. Sequence reads were collapsed and filtered to measure the absolute abundance of every unique TCRbeta CDR3 rearrangement. Productive Simpson clonality was computed per sample as the square root of Simpson's diversity index over productive rearrangements. TCRdb obtained this table from immuneACCESS and retained in-frame rearrangements with V and J assigned. These tables miss some clones; where compared with another copy, unresolved V genes account for less than half of the shortfall, and the remainder is unexplained. D and trimming were read from the DNA, whereas the V and J calls and clone size are those reported in that table. In all, the sample holds 200,000 to 300,000 clones, and 75% to 95% of those were seen once. The biggest ten clones account for about 2.5% of the sample.

On this clone: Its antigen has not been determined. No much larger clone is present one base from it, and per-base qualities are unavailable.

Based on the germline V gene (reference sequence), the CDR1 and CDR2 sequences are WNHNN and SYGVQD. The CDR3 contains 15 residues, cysteine and phenylalanine counted. The sequence is cut down to CDR3 DNA, 45 bases in frame from base 1. V trim: 4 bases; J trim: 7 bases; unmatched bases: 9. In this chain, TRBV10-1 is recombined with TRBJ2-1; 8 bases in the middle match TRBD2. Material for sequencing was peripheral blood. This clonotype was sampled from a person aged 18-35 years with COVID-19, enrolled during active disease. The base sequence is TGCGCCAGCAGTGGATCGGGAGGGCCGGGGAATGAGCAGTTCTTC. This is translated as CASSGSGGPGNEQFF.